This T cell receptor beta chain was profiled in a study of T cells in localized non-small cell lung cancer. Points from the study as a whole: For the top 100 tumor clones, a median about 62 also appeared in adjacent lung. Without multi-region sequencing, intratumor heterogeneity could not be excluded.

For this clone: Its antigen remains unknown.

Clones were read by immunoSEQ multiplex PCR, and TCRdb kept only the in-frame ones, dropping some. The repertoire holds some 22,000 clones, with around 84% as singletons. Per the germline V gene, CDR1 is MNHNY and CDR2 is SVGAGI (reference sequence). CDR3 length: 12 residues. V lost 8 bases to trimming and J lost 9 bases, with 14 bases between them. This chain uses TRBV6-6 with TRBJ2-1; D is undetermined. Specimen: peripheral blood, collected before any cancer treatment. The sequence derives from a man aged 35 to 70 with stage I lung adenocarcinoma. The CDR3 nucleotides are TGTGCCAGCCTCGACCGGAGAAGTGAGCAGTTCTTC. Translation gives CASLDRRSEQFF.